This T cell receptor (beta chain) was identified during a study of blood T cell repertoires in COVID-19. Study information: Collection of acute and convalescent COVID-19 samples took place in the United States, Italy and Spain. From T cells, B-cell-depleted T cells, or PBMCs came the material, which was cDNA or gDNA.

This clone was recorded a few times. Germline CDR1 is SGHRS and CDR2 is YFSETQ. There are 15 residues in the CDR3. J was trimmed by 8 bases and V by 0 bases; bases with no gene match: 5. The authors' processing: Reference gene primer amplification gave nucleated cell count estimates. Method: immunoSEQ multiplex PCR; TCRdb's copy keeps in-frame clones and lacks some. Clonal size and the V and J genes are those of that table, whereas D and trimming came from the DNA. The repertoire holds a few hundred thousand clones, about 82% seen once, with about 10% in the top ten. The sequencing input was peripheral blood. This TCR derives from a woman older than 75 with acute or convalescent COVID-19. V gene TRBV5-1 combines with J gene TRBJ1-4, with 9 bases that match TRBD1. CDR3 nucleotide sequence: TGCGCCAGCAGCTTGGGGGACAGGGATGAGGAAAAACTGTTTTTT. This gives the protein CASSLGDRDEEKLFF.